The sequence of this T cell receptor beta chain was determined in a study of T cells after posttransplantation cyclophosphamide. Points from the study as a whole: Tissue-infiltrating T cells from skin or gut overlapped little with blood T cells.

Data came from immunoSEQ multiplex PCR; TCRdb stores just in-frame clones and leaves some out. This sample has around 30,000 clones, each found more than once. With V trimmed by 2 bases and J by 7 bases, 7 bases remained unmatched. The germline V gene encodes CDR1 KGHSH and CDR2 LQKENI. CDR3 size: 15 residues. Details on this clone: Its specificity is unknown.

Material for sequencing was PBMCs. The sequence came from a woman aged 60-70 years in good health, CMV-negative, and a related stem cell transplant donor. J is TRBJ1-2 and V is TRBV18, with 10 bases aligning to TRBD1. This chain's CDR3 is CASSPKMDRGAGYTF. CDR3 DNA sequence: TGTGCCAGCTCACCAAAAATGGACAGGGGGGCTGGCTACACCTTC.